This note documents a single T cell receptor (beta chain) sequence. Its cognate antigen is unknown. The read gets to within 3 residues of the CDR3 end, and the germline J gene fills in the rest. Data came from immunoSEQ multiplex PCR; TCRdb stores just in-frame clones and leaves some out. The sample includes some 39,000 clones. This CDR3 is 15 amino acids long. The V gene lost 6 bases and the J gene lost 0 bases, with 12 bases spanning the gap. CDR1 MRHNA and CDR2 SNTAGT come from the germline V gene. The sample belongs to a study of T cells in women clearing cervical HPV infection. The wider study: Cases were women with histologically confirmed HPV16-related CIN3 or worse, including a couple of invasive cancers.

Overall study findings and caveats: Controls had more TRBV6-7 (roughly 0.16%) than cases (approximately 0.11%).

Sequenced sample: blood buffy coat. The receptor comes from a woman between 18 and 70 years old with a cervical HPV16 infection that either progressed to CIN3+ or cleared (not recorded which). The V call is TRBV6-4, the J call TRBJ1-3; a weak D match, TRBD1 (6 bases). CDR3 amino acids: CASRGGGRSGNTIYF. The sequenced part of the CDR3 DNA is TGTGCCAGCAGGGGCGGGGGGCGCTCTGGAAACACC.